One T cell receptor beta chain is described in this entry. This clone was seen a single time. Its binding antigen is unknown. No base quality values were provided; no much bigger clone lies one nucleotide off. The trial excluded patients who had a history of autoimmune disease or were on systemic immunosuppression. Peripheral blood for TCR sequencing was drawn from every dose cohort at baseline, at cycle 4 day 1 and at cycle 7 day 1. Samples were obtained from an open-label, multicenter, first-in-human phase I dose-escalation trial of ivuxolimab. Adults with locally advanced or metastatic melanoma, renal cell, hepatocellular, or head and neck squamous cell carcinoma were enrolled in the trial. Before TCR sequencing, CD4+ and CD8+ T cells were separately sorted from peripheral blood. This sample is part of a study of OX40 agonist ivuxolimab in advanced cancers. A note on the overall study: Ivuxolimab was an agonistic, fully human IgG2 monoclonal antibody directed against OX40 (CD134), a costimulatory receptor. Intravenous ivuxolimab was administered to patients every 2 weeks at six dose levels: 0.01, 0.1, 0.3, 1.5, 3 and 10 mg/kg. Of the roughly 52 dose-escalation patients, hepatocellular carcinoma was present in around 20, melanoma in approximately 15, renal cell carcinoma in 9 and head and neck cancer in 9. A male proportion of roughly 80% and a mean age of 60 years, ranging from roughly 23 to 85, were recorded for the dose-escalation cohort. Patients were allowed to have had prior anti-PD-1, anti-PD-L1 or anti-CTLA-4 therapy, and 30% to 40% of the dose-escalation patients had been treated with checkpoint inhibitors. Partial responses occurred in three dose-escalation patients: two with cutaneous melanoma and one with hepatocellular carcinoma. The purpose of peripheral TCRbeta sequencing was to test whether ivuxolimab changed TCR sequence diversity and led to clonal T-cell expansion. The paper describes the monotherapy dose-escalation part (N = 52 patients) of the phase I trial of ivuxolimab. Study-wide conclusions, independent of this receptor: After ivuxolimab, CD8+ T cells had more expanded clones than CD4+ T cells on average. Partial responders in the 0.1-3.0 mg/kg groups had among the lowest normalized peripheral clonal expansion, especially among CD8+ T cells. At doses from 0.1 to 3.0 mg/kg, clonal expansion was seen in both CD4+ and CD8+ blood T cells between baseline and week 6. Which antigens the clonally expanded peripheral T cells were specific for was not determined. Low levels of normalized T-cell clonal expansion were also seen in some patients who did not respond.

The CDR3 runs 13 amino acids, cysteine and phenylalanine included. Only the CDR3 DNA stays, 39 bases, in frame from base 1. CDR1 and CDR2 (SGDLS, YYNGEE) derive from the germline V gene. The junction shows trimming of 3 bases on V and 8 bases on J, and the gene matches do not reach 4 bases of it. To sequence the TCRbeta CDR3 region, genomic DNA was isolated from the sorted cells. The immunoSEQ Assay was used for sequencing of TCRbeta CDR3 regions. This immuneACCESS table, as held by TCRdb, lists in-frame sequences with V and J called but not all clones. Of the missing ones, under half trace to an unresolved V gene in checked studies; the others have no known cause. The sample contains about 88,000 clones, more than 70% of them found a single time. The leading ten clones occupy approximately 0.22% of the sample.

This specimen was CD4+ or CD8+ T cells sorted from blood, taken in a trial of the OX40 agonist ivuxolimab. The chain uses TRBV9 and TRBJ1-2; TRBD1 fits 10 bases in the junction. This clonotype originated in an adult with an advanced solid tumor such as melanoma, head and neck, liver or kidney cancer. CDR3 protein: CASSDGQGVGYTF. The nucleotide sequence reads as follows: TGTGCCAGCAGCGATGGACAGGGGGTAGGCTACACCTTC.